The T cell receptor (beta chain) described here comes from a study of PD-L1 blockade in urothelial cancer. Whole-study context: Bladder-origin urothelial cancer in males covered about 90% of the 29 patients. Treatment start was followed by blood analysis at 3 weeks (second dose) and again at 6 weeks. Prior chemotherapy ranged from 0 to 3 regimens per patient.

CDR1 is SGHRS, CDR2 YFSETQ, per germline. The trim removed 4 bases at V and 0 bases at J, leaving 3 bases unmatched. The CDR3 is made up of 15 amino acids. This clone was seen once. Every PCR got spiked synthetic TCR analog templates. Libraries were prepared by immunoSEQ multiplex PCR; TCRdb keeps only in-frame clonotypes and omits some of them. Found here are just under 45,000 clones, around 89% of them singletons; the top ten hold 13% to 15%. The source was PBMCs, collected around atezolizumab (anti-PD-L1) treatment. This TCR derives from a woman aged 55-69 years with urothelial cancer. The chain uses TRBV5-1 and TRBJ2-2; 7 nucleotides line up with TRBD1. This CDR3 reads CASSRQGSNTGELFF. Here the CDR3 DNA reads TGCGCCAGCAGCCGACAGGGTTCGAACACCGGGGAGCTGTTTTTT.